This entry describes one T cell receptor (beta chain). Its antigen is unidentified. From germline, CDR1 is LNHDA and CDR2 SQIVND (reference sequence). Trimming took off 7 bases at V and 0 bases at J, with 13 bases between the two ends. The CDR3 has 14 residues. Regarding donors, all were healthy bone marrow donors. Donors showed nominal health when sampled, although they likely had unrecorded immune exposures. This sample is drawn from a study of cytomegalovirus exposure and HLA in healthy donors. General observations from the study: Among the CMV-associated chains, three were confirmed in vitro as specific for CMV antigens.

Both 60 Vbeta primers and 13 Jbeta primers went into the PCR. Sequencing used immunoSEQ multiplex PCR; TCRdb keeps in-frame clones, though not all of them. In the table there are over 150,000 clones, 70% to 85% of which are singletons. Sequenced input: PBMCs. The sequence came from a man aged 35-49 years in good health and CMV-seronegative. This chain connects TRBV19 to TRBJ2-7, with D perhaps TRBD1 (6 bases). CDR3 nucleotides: TGTGCCAGTACGAGGGACATTAACTCCTACGAGCAGTACTTC. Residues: CASTRDINSYEQYF.